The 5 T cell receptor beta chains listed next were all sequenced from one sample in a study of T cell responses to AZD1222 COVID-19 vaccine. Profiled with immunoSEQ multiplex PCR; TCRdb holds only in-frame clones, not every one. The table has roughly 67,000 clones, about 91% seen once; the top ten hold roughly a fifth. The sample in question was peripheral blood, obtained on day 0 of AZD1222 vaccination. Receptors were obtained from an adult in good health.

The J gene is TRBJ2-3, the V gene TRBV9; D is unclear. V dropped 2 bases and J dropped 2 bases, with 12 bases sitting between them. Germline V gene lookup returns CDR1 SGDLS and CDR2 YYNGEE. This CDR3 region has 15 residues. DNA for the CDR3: TGTGCCAGCAGCGTCGCTGGCGGAACCACAGATACGCAGTATTTT. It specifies CASSVAGGTTDTQYF.

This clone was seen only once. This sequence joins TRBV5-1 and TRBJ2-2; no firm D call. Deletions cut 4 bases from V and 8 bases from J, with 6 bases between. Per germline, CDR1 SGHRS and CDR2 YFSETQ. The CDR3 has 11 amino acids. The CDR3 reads CASSEVGELFF. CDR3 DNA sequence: TGCGCCAGCAGCGAAGTAGGGGAGCTGTTTTTT.

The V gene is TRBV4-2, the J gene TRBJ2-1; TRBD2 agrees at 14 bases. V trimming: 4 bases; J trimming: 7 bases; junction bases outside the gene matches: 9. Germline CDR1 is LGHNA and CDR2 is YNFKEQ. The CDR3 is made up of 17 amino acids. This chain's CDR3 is CASSPLTSGGAINEQFF. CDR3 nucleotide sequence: TGTGCCAGCAGCCCCCTGACTAGCGGGGGGGCTATAAATGAGCAGTTCTTC.

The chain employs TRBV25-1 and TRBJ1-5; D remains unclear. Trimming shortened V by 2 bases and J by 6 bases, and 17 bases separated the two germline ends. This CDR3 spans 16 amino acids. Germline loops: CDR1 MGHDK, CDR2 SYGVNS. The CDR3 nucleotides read TGTGCCAGCAGTGAAGGCGCCGTGGGAGGGCTTCAGCCCCAGCATTTT. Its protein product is CASSEGAVGGLQPQHF.

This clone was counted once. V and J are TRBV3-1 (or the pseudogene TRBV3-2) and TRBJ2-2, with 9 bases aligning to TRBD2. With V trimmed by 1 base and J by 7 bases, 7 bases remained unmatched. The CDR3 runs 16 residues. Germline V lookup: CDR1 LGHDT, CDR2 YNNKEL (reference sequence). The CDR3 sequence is CASSQGVAGVYGELFF. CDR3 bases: TGTGCCAGCAGCCAAGGGGTAGCGGGAGTGTACGGGGAGCTGTTTTTT.